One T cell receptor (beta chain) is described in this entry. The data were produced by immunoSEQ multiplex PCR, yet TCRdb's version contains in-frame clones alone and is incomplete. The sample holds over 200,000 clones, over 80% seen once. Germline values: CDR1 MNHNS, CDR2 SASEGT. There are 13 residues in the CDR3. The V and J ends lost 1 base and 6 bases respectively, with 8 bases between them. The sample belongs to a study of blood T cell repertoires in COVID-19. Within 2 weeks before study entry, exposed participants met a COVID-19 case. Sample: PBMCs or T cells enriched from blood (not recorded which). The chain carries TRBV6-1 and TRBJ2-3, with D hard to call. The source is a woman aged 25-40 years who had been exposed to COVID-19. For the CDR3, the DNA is TGTGCCAGCAGTGAAGTTGCGAGGGATACGCAGTATTTT. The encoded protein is CASSEVARDTQYF.